Listed here is a single T cell receptor (beta chain). Enrolment of Seattle patients took place during active infection, and they were followed longitudinally. In the authors' methods: Quantification of nucleated cells was approximated via reference gene primer amplification. Assay used: immunoSEQ multiplex PCR; TCRdb lists only in-frame clones, some missing. D and trimming come from the DNA, and the V and J calls and clone size come from that table. This table has more than 90,000 clones, roughly 87% appearing once. These data originate in a study of blood T cell repertoires in COVID-19. Whole-study context: Whether acute or convalescent, the COVID-19 samples came from the United States, Italy and Spain. PBMCs, B-cell-depleted T cells, or T cells provided the cDNA or gDNA that made up the material.

The V end lost 4 bases, the J end lost 5 bases, and 21 bases lay between the germline ends. Per the germline V gene, CDR1 is SGHRS and CDR2 is YFSETQ. The CDR3 length is 16 residues. The chain employs TRBV5-1 and TRBJ1-2, with D tentatively TRBD1 (6 bases). This clonotype was sampled from a woman aged 55-75 years with COVID-19, enrolled during active disease. Sequenced input: peripheral blood. CDR3 region: CASSPGGGRESYGYTF. The CDR3 DNA reads TGCGCCAGCAGCCCCGGGGGGGGCCGCGAGTCTTATGGCTACACCTTC.